This entry features one T cell receptor (beta chain) sequence. The target antigen is unknown. Together with a sample-barcoded 5' primer, a J-beta primer mix was included in a second PCR lasting about 7 to 11 cycles. At least 2.5 million CDR3-containing paired-end reads were obtained per sample. MiXCR was run by TCRdb on the 5' RACE reads, yielding one entry per CDR3 protein. The data contain some 1.4 million distinct CDR3 sequences, 42% of them seen just once; the ten biggest clones take up approximately 7.9%. CDR1 SNHLY and CDR2 FYNNEI come from the germline V gene. This CDR3 comprises 14 residues. The V end was cut by 5 bases, the J end by 7 bases, with 14 bases between. Total RNA, at least 5 micrograms per sample, was extracted from PBMCs. The source of the sample is a study of blood T cells in healthy people across ages. General study results and limits: Donor CMV status was unknown, possibly confounding expanded clonotype changes. Older age went with lower TCR beta diversity per million T cells, in a roughly linear way.

The gene calls are TRBV2 and TRBJ1-4; D is unclear. The clonotype was recovered from a young woman in good health. The sample was blood. The CDR3, as DNA: TGTGCCAGCAGTTTTGAGAATGTAGGTGAAAAACTGTTTTTT. Its translation: CASSFENVGEKLFF.